Presented here are 26 T cell receptor beta chains from one specimen sequenced in a study of cytomegalovirus exposure and HLA in healthy donors. PCR amplification relied on 60 Vbeta primers (plus 13 Jbeta primers). Profiling relied on immunoSEQ multiplex PCR, and the TCRdb table lists in-frame clones only, not all of them. The sample yields some 140,000 clones, under 85% seen once. The sample was PBMCs. These receptors all come from a young man in good health and CMV-seronegative.

The chain combines TRBV4-3 with TRBJ2-1; 7 nucleotides align to TRBD1. The germline V gene encodes CDR1 LGHNA and CDR2 YSLEER. Trimming removed 0 bases from V and 2 bases from J; junction bases left unmatched: 7. The CDR3 is made up of 17 amino acids. CDR3 nucleotide sequence: TGCGCCAGCAGCCAAGACATTGGCAGGGGGACCTACAATGAGCAGTTCTTC. Translated, it gives CASSQDIGRGTYNEQFF.

This clone was counted between two and nine times. The chain employs TRBV5-1 and TRBJ1-1, with 8 bases fitting TRBD1. V dropped 0 bases and J dropped 0; count of bases not matched to a gene: 1. This CDR3 region has 15 residues. Germline V gene data show CDR1 as SGHRS and CDR2 as YFSETQ. CDR3 in amino acids: CASSLGGQVNTEAFF. CDR3 DNA: TGCGCCAGCAGCTTGGGGGGACAGGTGAACACTGAAGCTTTCTTT.

This chain joins TRBV6-6 and TRBJ2-1, with 10 bases lining up with TRBD1. The CDR3 loop spans 15 amino acids. CDR1 is MNHNY and CDR2 is SVGAGI in the germline V gene (reference sequence). Losses at the gene ends were 6 bases for V and 7 bases for J; bases not matched to a gene: 9. The CDR3 loop reads CASRRTGTGENEQFF. In DNA form, the CDR3 reads TGTGCCAGCAGGAGAACCGGGACAGGGGAAAATGAGCAGTTCTTC.

The chain links TRBV25-1 to TRBJ1-6, with 9 nucleotides matching TRBD1. The CDR3 extends over 15 amino acids. Germline assignment: CDR1 MGHDK and CDR2 SYGVNS. The V and J ends lost 3 bases and 11 bases, in that order; junction bases with no gene match: 8. CDR3: CASSDPTGGLAPLHF. The CDR3 DNA reads TGTGCCAGCAGTGACCCAACAGGGGGCCTGGCACCCCTCCACTTT.

The V gene is TRBV15, the J gene TRBJ2-1, with D hard to call. V lost 0 bases, J lost 7 bases, and 4 bases lay in between. CDR3 length equals 12 residues. The germline CDR1 and CDR2 sequences are LNHNV and YYDKDF (reference sequence). The CDR3 loop reads CATSRDVNEQFF. The CDR3 nucleotides are TGTGCCACCAGCAGAGATGTAAATGAGCAGTTCTTC.

The chain combines TRBV2 with TRBJ2-7, with 12 nucleotides matching TRBD1. V gave up 6 bases and J gave up 5 bases; unmatched junction bases: 8. From germline, CDR1 is SNHLY and CDR2 FYNNEI. The CDR3 runs to 15 residues. DNA of the CDR3: TGTGCCAGCAGGCGACCCGGGACAGGGGGCAACGAGCAGTACTTC. Its protein is CASRRPGTGGNEQYF. The complete variable domain, with remaining parts taken from reference TRBV2 and TRBJ2-7, reads EPEVTQTPSHQVTQMGQEVILRCVPISNHLYFYWYRQILGQKVEFLVSFYNNEISEKSEIFDDQFSVERPDGSNFTLKIRSTKLEDSAMYFCASRRPGTGGNEQYFGPGTRLTVT.

This clone has a count of ten or more. The rearrangement joins TRBV2 to TRBJ1-1, with D unresolved. CDR1 and CDR2 (germline): SNHLY, FYNNEI. This CDR3 has 15 amino acids. V lost 6 bases to trimming and J lost 2 bases, with 16 bases between them. CDR3 sequence reads: CASSERALGNTEAFF. The CDR3 DNA reads as TGTGCCAGCAGCGAGCGGGCTTTAGGAAACACTGAAGCTTTCTTT.

On this clone itself: The identical CDR3 is also encoded by other nucleotide sequences in the sample. The gene calls are TRBV5-1 and TRBJ1-2; D is unresolved. This CDR3 has 13 amino acids. Trimming took 0 bases from V and 2 from J, leaving 5 bases between them. Germline CDR1 SGHRS, CDR2 YFSETQ. CDR3 region: CASSLGQNYGYTF. As DNA, the CDR3 is TGCGCCAGCAGCTTGGGACAAAACTATGGCTACACCTTC.

The chain recombines TRBV9 with TRBJ1-2; TRBD1 matches 8 bases. V trimming: 6 bases; J trimming: 7 bases; junction bases outside the gene matches: 14. The CDR3 covers 15 residues. The germline gives CDR1 SGDLS, CDR2 YYNGEE. The CDR3 loop is CASTPGTGEVLGYTF. The CDR3 nucleotides read TGTGCCAGCACCCCCGGGACAGGAGAAGTCCTTGGCTACACCTTC. Filled out from reference TRBV9 and TRBJ1-2, the complete variable domain reads DSGVTQTPKHLITATGQRVTLRCSPRSGDLSVYWYQQSLDQGLQFLIQYYNGEERAKGNILERFSAQQFPDLHSELNLSSLELGDSALYFCASTPGTGEVLGYTFGSGTRLTVV.

This clone was picked up a small number of times. The chain recombines TRBV5-1 with TRBJ1-4, with 9 bases aligning to TRBD1. The CDR3 loop spans 15 amino acids. Germline CDR1 and CDR2: SGHRS and YFSETQ. V shed 4 bases, J shed 7 bases, and the junction held 8 bases outside the gene matches. The CDR3 loop reads CASSTRDREGEKLFF. The CDR3 DNA reads TGCGCCAGCAGCACCCGGGACAGGGAGGGTGAAAAACTGTTTTTT.

This rearrangement joins TRBV5-4 to TRBJ1-2; weak D call: TRBD1 (6 bases). Germline V gene data show CDR1 as SGHNT and CDR2 as YYREEE (reference sequence). V was clipped by 5 bases and J by 4 bases, with 12 bases between them. This CDR3 is built from 13 residues. The CDR3 is CASSTDSIYGYTF. For the CDR3, the DNA is TGTGCCAGCAGTACGGACAGTATCTATGGCTACACCTTC.

For this clone: The junction differs from germline at one of its ends, possibly a read error. V usage is TRBV7-9 and J usage is TRBJ2-7, with a weak D call TRBD2 (6 bases). This CDR3 is 15 amino acids long. Germline V gene data show CDR1 as SEHNR and CDR2 as FQNEAQ (reference sequence). CDR3 sequence reads: CSSSPRESGPYEQYF. The CDR3, as DNA: TGTTCCAGCAGCCCCCGGGAGTCTGGTCCCTACGAGCAGTACTTC. The full variable domain, its missing parts supplied by reference TRBV7-9 and TRBJ2-7, is DTGVSQNPRHKITKRGQNVTFRCDPISEHNRLYWYRQTLGQGPEFLTYFQNEAQLEKSRLLSDRFSAERPKGSFSTLEIQRTEQGDSAMYLCSSSPRESGPYEQYFGPGTRLTVT.

The DNA of the CDR3 is TGTGCCAGCAGTGACGGCCCAGGCCACGAGCAGTACTTC. Protein: CASSDGPGHEQYF. The J gene is TRBJ2-7, the V gene TRBV6-4; D not resolved. The CDR3 consists of 13 residues. Germline assignment: CDR1 MRHNA and CDR2 SNTAGT. V gave up 2 bases and J gave up 5 bases, with 10 bases separating them.

The chain is built from TRBV18 and TRBJ2-5; D is unclear. CDR1 and CDR2 (germline): KGHSH, LQKENI. The V gene lost 3 bases and the J gene lost 5 bases, with 4 bases spanning the gap. The CDR3 contains 11 residues. Written as DNA, the CDR3 is TGTGCCAGCTCACCCTCCGAGACCCAGTACTTC. Its protein product is CASSPSETQYF.

V gene TRBV9 combines with J gene TRBJ2-7, with 7 bases identical to TRBD2. The CDR3 has 12 residues. Germline loops: CDR1 SGDLS, CDR2 YYNGEE. Trimming took 4 bases from V and 6 from J; bases not matched to a gene: 4. CDR3 protein: CASSTPGGEQYF. CDR3 sequence (DNA): TGTGCCAGCAGCACCCCGGGGGGCGAGCAGTACTTC.

The gene calls are TRBV5-1 and TRBJ1-6; possibly TRBD1 for D (5 bases). This CDR3 region has 14 residues. Germline assignment: CDR1 SGHRS and CDR2 YFSETQ. V gave up 4 bases and J gave up 6 bases, with 11 bases separating them. In DNA, the CDR3 is TGCGCCAGCAGCCTCAGGGAGGGTAATTCACCCCTCCACTTT. Protein: CASSLREGNSPLHF. Combining the CDR3 with reference TRBV5-1 and TRBJ1-6 gives the whole variable domain KAGVTQTPRYLIKTRGQQVTLSCSPISGHRSVSWYQQTPGQGLQFLFEYFSETQRNKGNFPGRFSGRQFSNSRSEMNVSTLELGDSALYLCASSLREGNSPLHFGNGTRLTVT.

V and J are TRBV16 and TRBJ1-2, with no clear D. CDR3 size: 12 residues. Germline CDR1 is KGHSY and CDR2 is FQNENV. Trimming pared 0 bases from V and 6 bases from J, leaving 5 bases between. DNA of the CDR3: TGTGCCAGCAGCCAATCGCAGAATGGCTACACCTTC. It encodes CASSQSQNGYTF. The variable domain in full, with the rest retrieved from reference TRBV16 and TRBJ1-2, is GEEVAQTPKHLVRGEGQKAKLYCAPIKGHSYVFWYQQVLKNEFKFLISFQNENVFDETGMPKERFSAKCLPNSPCSLEIQATKLEDSAVYFCASSQSQNGYTFGSGTRLTVV.

Points on this clone: Different DNA sequences within this sample yield the same CDR3. The chain combines TRBV25-1 with TRBJ1-3; weak D call: TRBD1 (6 bases). Germline CDR1 and CDR2: MGHDK and SYGVNS. V lost 6 bases, J lost 0 bases, and 6 bases lay in between. This CDR3 is 13 amino acids long. The CDR3 sequence: CASSRGSGNTIYF. The CDR3 DNA follows: TGTGCCAGCAGCAGGGGCTCTGGAAACACCATATATTTT.

CDR3 in DNA: TGTGCCAGCAACACCTTCGCGGGGGCCCTAAATTCACCCCTCCACTTT. Translation: CASNTFAGALNSPLHF. The J gene is TRBJ1-6, the V gene TRBV11-2, with D possibly being TRBD1 (6 bases). The CDR3 sequence is 16 residues long. Germline lookup yields CDR1 SGHAT and CDR2 FQNNGV. V gave up 7 bases and J gave up 7 bases, with 20 bases separating them.

The chain combines TRBV7-2 with TRBJ2-7; no reliable D call. The CDR3 is 14 amino acids. CDR1 and CDR2 (germline): SGHTA, FQGNSA. With 3 bases removed from V and 2 bases from J, the gap between germline ends came to 11 bases. The CDR3, as DNA: TGTGCCAGCAGCTTTAGTATTCCGACCTACGAGCAGTACTTC. It yields the protein CASSFSIPTYEQYF.

The rearrangement uses TRBV29-1 and TRBJ2-7; 14 nucleotides agree with TRBD2. Germline assignment: CDR1 SQVTM and CDR2 ANQGSEA. V shed 0 bases and J 2 bases; nucleotides not matched to a gene: 6. The CDR3 spans 17 residues. The CDR3 is CSVEDQGLAGEPYEQYF. CDR3 bases: TGCAGCGTTGAAGACCAGGGACTAGCGGGGGAACCCTACGAGCAGTACTTC.

The V call is TRBV5-6, the J call TRBJ2-7; 9 bases are shared with TRBD2. V dropped 7 bases and J dropped 2; count of bases not matched to a gene: 10. The germline CDR1 and CDR2 sequences are SGHDT and YYEEEE. This CDR3 has 15 amino acids. CDR3 DNA sequence: TGTGCCAGCTCCTCGGGAGCGGGGGGTCCCTACGAGCAGTACTTC. The encoded protein is CASSSGAGGPYEQYF.

The V and J genes are TRBV6-1 and TRBJ1-6; 7 bases line up with TRBD1. The CDR3 covers 14 residues. Germline V gene sequence: CDR1 MNHNS, CDR2 SASEGT. V was pared by 6 bases and J by 7 bases, with 6 bases of the junction left unmatched. The CDR3 sequence: CASRGGTVNSPLHF. The CDR3 DNA is TGTGCCAGCAGGGGCGGGACAGTGAATTCACCCCTCCACTTT.

This chain uses TRBV21-1 with TRBJ2-7; the D call of TRBD2 is as the table states it, not checked on the DNA. TRBV21-1 is a recognized pseudogene. The length of the CDR3 is 17 residues. The CDR3 spells CASSKVDRSLTNAEQYF. For the CDR3, the DNA is TGTGCCAGCAGCAAAGTAGATCGGTCCTTAACTAACGCCGAGCAGTACTTC.

This clone showed up just once. Other DNA sequences from this sample encode an identical CDR3 as well. This chain connects TRBV27 to TRBJ2-7, with 8 bases aligning to TRBD1. Trimming cost V 5 bases and J 4 bases; bases outside gene matches: 7. The CDR3 sequence is 14 residues long. Germline CDR1 is MNHEY and CDR2 is SMNVEV (reference sequence). CDR3 in amino acids: CASSLGQGGYEQYF. The CDR3, as DNA: TGTGCCAGCAGTCTCGGACAGGGTGGGTACGAGCAGTACTTC.

This rearrangement joins TRBV9 to TRBJ2-7, with D possibly being TRBD1 (6 bases). This CDR3 contains 14 residues. CDR1 and CDR2 from the germline V gene are SGDLS and YYNGEE. Trimming removed 1 base at V and 2 bases at J, with 10 bases between. The CDR3 region is CASSVLGDTYEQYF. The DNA for the CDR3 is TGTGCCAGCAGCGTATTAGGGGACACCTACGAGCAGTACTTC.